This T cell receptor beta chain derives from a study of PD-1 blockade in classical Hodgkin lymphoma. This clone was counted once. The antigen is undetermined. This CDR3 is built from 16 residues. The V gene's germline CDR1 is SEHNR and CDR2 FQNEAQ (reference sequence). The J segment lost 4 bases and the V segment lost 1 base, leaving 5 bases of the junction unmatched. Documented time point: cycle 4 day 1 (C4D1), after about 6 weeks of nivolumab. Each patient's relapse followed autologous stem cell transplantation, and brentuximab vedotin exposure varied. Study findings and constraints: Excluded were patients who started nivolumab under 1 year after ASCT, a group that had lower diversity.

Here immunoSEQ multiplex PCR was the method, and the copy in TCRdb shows in-frame clones only, minus some. The sample has 25,000 to 35,000 clones; just under 80% are singletons. This TCR came from a human donor with classical Hodgkin lymphoma. This chain connects TRBV7-9 to TRBJ2-1, with 9 bases lining up with TRBD2. Sequences were derived from peripheral blood mononuclear cells (PBMCs), sampled before the fourth cycle of nivolumab. CDR3 sequence (DNA): TGTGCCAGCAGCTTAGAGCTAGCGGGACTGTACAATGAGCAGTTCTTC. Protein: CASSLELAGLYNEQFF. The full variable domain, completed using reference TRBV7-9 and TRBJ2-1, is DTGVSQNPRHKITKRGQNVTFRCDPISEHNRLYWYRQTLGQGPEFLTYFQNEAQLEKSRLLSDRFSAERPKGSFSTLEIQRTEQGDSAMYLCASSLELAGLYNEQFFGPGTRLTVL.